Each of the 21 T cell receptor beta chains below was sequenced from the same sample in a study of cytomegalovirus exposure and HLA in healthy donors. Both 60 Vbeta primers and 13 Jbeta primers went into the PCR. TCRdb's copy holds only in-frame clones and misses some; the assay was immunoSEQ multiplex PCR. The repertoire holds 150,000 to 200,000 clones, less than 80% seen once, with about 2.9% in the top ten. The sample was PBMCs. These TCRs come from a man between 35 and 55 years old in good health and CMV-seronegative.

J is TRBJ2-5 and V is TRBV5-4; 12 nucleotides line up with TRBD2. CDR1 and CDR2 from the germline V gene are SGHNT and YYREEE (reference sequence). With 4 bases clipped from V and 2 bases from J, the junction kept 3 bases outside the gene matches. The CDR3 is 15 amino acids. CDR3 sequence (DNA): TGTGCCAGCAGCAGGGGGACTAGCGGGCAAGAGACCCAGTACTTC. Its protein product is CASSRGTSGQETQYF.

Only a few counts were recorded for this clone. This chain uses TRBV5-1 with TRBJ2-7; TRBD2 aligns across 9 bases. The J segment lost 4 bases and the V segment lost 9 bases, leaving 8 bases of the junction unmatched. Germline CDR1 SGHRS, CDR2 YFSETQ. The CDR3 is 13 amino acids. The DNA for the CDR3 is TGCGCCACGGCGCGGGGGGGCGGGTACGAGCAGTACTTC. Translating it yields CATARGGGYEQYF.

The DNA of the CDR3 is TGTGCCAGCAGGCCACCGGGACAGAACACCGGGGAGCTGTTTTTT. Translation gives CASRPPGQNTGELFF. V usage is TRBV6-1 and J usage is TRBJ2-2, with a weak D call TRBD1 (6 bases). The CDR3 is 15 amino acids. V lost 6 bases and J 1 base, leaving 12 bases between the germline ends. Germline-derived CDR1 and CDR2 are MNHNS and SASEGT.

This sequence joins TRBV7-9 and TRBJ1-5, with TRBD1 as a possible D gene (5 bases). The CDR3 length is 17 residues. Germline-derived CDR1 and CDR2 are SEHNR and FQNEAQ (reference sequence). With 1 base removed from V and 1 base from J, the gap between germline ends came to 14 bases. The CDR3 DNA is TGTGCCAGCAGCTTAGAAAGGGGCGCGGAAAGCAATCAGCCCCAGCATTTT. Protein: CASSLERGAESNQPQHF.

The V gene is TRBV13, the J gene TRBJ1-6; possibly TRBD1 for D (5 bases). Trimming removed 0 bases from V and 5 bases from J, with 11 bases in between. The CDR3 has 16 amino acids. The germline CDR1 and CDR2 sequences are PRHDT and FYEKMQ (reference sequence). Here the CDR3 DNA reads TGTGCCAGCAGCTTAGGAAGGGGTCCCAATAATTCACCCCTCCACTTT. Protein sequence: CASSLGRGPNNSPLHF.

This rearrangement joins TRBV9 to TRBJ2-1, with 9 bases matching TRBD2. CDR1 is SGDLS and CDR2 is YYNGEE in the germline V gene. The CDR3 sequence is 16 residues long. The V gene end was trimmed by 0 bases and the J gene end by 10 bases; junction bases not matched to a gene: 11. CDR3 sequence reads: CASSVVSAGGVGEQFF. The CDR3 DNA follows: TGTGCCAGCAGCGTAGTTAGTGCGGGGGGGGTAGGAGAGCAGTTCTTC.

This sequence joins TRBV19 and TRBJ2-5, with 9 bases fitting TRBD2. CDR1 is LNHDA and CDR2 is SQIVND in the germline V gene (reference sequence). V lost 3 bases and J lost 4; bases outside the gene matches: 12. The CDR3 loop spans 17 amino acids. The CDR3, as DNA: TGTGCCAGTAGTATTGCGGGGGGGCAGGTGAGGGCAGAGACCCAGTACTTC. Translation gives CASSIAGGQVRAETQYF. Combining the CDR3 with reference TRBV19 and TRBJ2-5 gives the whole variable domain DGGITQSPKYLFRKEGQNVTLSCEQNLNHDAMYWYRQDPGQGLRLIYYSQIVNDFQKGDIAEGYSVSREKKESFPLTVTSAQKNPTAFYLCASSIAGGQVRAETQYFGPGTRLLVL.

CDR3 sequence reads: CASSYDAGYSGNTIYF. Written as DNA, the CDR3 is TGTGCCAGCAGTTATGACGCGGGTTACTCTGGAAACACCATATATTTT. V usage is TRBV6-6 and J usage is TRBJ1-3; D unresolved. The CDR3 spans 16 residues. Germline V gene data show CDR1 as MNHNY and CDR2 as SVGAGI (reference sequence). V lost 3 bases and J lost 0, with 12 bases in between.

The sample holds a few counts of this clone. J is TRBJ2-7 and V is TRBV27; a weak D match, TRBD2 (5 bases). Per germline, CDR1 MNHEY and CDR2 SMNVEV (reference sequence). V shed 5 bases and J shed 5 bases, with 13 bases lying between them. CDR3 length: 13 amino acids. The CDR3 nucleotides are TGTGCCAGCAGTGGGCCCGGGGTCCACGAGCAGTACTTC. This gives the protein CASSGPGVHEQYF.

This clone was found a few times. The V and J genes are TRBV5-4 and TRBJ1-1, with D possibly matching TRBD1 (5 bases). This CDR3 comprises 14 residues. The V gene lost 3 bases and the J gene lost 0 bases, with 9 bases spanning the gap. Germline-derived CDR1 and CDR2 are SGHNT and YYREEE (reference sequence). The CDR3: CASSWGLLNTEAFF. CDR3 DNA: TGTGCCAGCAGCTGGGGACTGCTGAACACTGAAGCTTTCTTT. The whole variable domain, remainder taken from reference TRBV5-4 and TRBJ1-1, is ETGVTQSPTHLIKTRGQQVTLRCSSQSGHNTVSWYQQALGQGPQFIFQYYREEENGRGNFPPRFSGLQFPNYSSELNVNALELDDSALYLCASSWGLLNTEAFFGQGTRLTVV.

J is TRBJ2-5 and V is TRBV4-1; D is unresolved. Germline V gene data show CDR1 as MGHRA and CDR2 as YSYEKL. V was pared by 0 bases and J by 7 bases, with 9 bases between. This CDR3 has 13 amino acids. The CDR3 DNA follows: TGCGCCAGCAGCCAAGACTACTATCGGACCCAGTACTTC. This sequence encodes CASSQDYYRTQYF.

This chain uses TRBV28 with TRBJ2-7; 12 bases map to TRBD1. The CDR3 contains 15 residues. Per germline, CDR1 MDHEN and CDR2 SYDVKM. V lost 6 bases to trimming and J lost 6 bases; unmatched junction nucleotides: 9. CDR3 in amino acids: CASSPTGTGGFEQYF. For the CDR3, the DNA is TGTGCCAGCAGCCCTACCGGGACAGGGGGCTTCGAGCAGTACTTC. The complete variable domain, with remaining parts taken from reference TRBV28 and TRBJ2-7, reads DVKVTQSSRYLVKRTGEKVFLECVQDMDHENMFWYRQDPGLGLRLIYFSYDVKMKEKGDIPEGYSVSREKKERFSLILESASTNQTSMYLCASSPTGTGGFEQYFGPGTRLTVT.

The rearrangement uses TRBV10-1 and TRBJ1-6; 9 nucleotides align to TRBD1. Germline lookup yields CDR1 WNHNN and CDR2 SYGVQD (reference sequence). J was trimmed by 3 bases and V by 4 bases; bases with no gene match: 4. The CDR3 totals 16 residues. DNA for the CDR3: TGCGCCAGCAGTGGGACAGGGGTGGGCTATAATTCACCCCTCCACTTT. Amino acid sequence: CASSGTGVGYNSPLHF.

The J gene is TRBJ2-7, the V gene TRBV7-2; perhaps TRBD1 as D (5 bases). CDR3 length equals 13 residues. The V gene lost 1 base and the J gene lost 3 bases, with 7 bases spanning the gap. Per the germline V gene, CDR1 is SGHTA and CDR2 is FQGNSA. CDR3 sequence: CASSLGQRYEQYF. Written as DNA, the CDR3 is TGTGCCAGCAGCTTAGGACAGCGCTACGAGCAGTACTTC.

The J gene is TRBJ1-6, the V gene TRBV7-2, with unresolved D. Germline loops: CDR1 SGHTA, CDR2 FQGNSA. V was clipped by 5 bases and J by 5 bases, with 13 bases between them. The CDR3 runs to 15 residues. This CDR3 is CASSPLATDNSPLHF. DNA for the CDR3: TGTGCCAGCAGCCCCCTCGCAACGGATAATTCACCCCTCCACTTT.

This clone was observed a handful of times. The CDR3 DNA follows: TGTGCCAGTGCCACTCCCGGGACCCAGTACTTC. Protein product: CASATPGTQYF. This chain uses TRBV6-1 with TRBJ2-5; D not resolved. The CDR3 consists of 11 residues. Trimming left V 9 bases short and J 7 bases short, with 12 bases between. The germline CDR1 and CDR2 sequences are MNHNS and SASEGT.

The gene calls are TRBV28 and TRBJ2-7; 8 positions match TRBD1. The CDR3 spans 16 residues. The J segment lost 0 bases and the V segment lost 5 bases, leaving 9 bases of the junction unmatched. The germline V gene has CDR1 MDHEN and CDR2 SYDVKM. The CDR3 DNA sequence: TGTGCCAGCAGTCCCCGGACAGGGCTTGTCTCCTACGAGCAGTACTTC. This codes for CASSPRTGLVSYEQYF.

The chain links TRBV28 to TRBJ1-3; tentative D call: TRBD1 (5 bases). CDR3 length: 15 amino acids. Germline assignment: CDR1 MDHEN and CDR2 SYDVKM. V was pared by 6 bases and J by 0 bases, with 12 bases between. CDR3 sequence: CASSSGTGSGNTIYF. The CDR3 nucleotides are TGTGCCAGCAGCAGCGGGACCGGCTCTGGAAACACCATATATTTT.

This clone showed up just a few times. This chain uses TRBV7-9 with TRBJ2-5; D perhaps matches TRBD1 (6 bases). Germline CDR1 and CDR2: SEHNR and FQNEAQ (reference sequence). The CDR3 has 13 residues. Trimming removed 2 bases from V and 4 bases from J, with 8 bases in between. CDR3 in amino acids: CASSLQQGETQYF. CDR3 nucleotide sequence: TGTGCCAGCAGCTTACAACAGGGAGAGACCCAGTACTTC.

The chain combines TRBV4-3 with TRBJ2-5; D ambiguous. The J call may be wrong; the DNA end is better matched by TRBJ2-7. Germline loops: CDR1 LGHNA, CDR2 YSLEER. The CDR3 runs to 14 residues. This chain's CDR3 is CASSVGRVSYEQYF. The CDR3 region has the DNA TGCGCCAGCAGCGTCGGCCGGGTCTCCTACGAGCAGTACTTC.

The chain uses TRBV7-2 and TRBJ1-1; D unclear. The CDR3 is made up of 15 amino acids. The germline V gene encodes CDR1 SGHTA and CDR2 FQGNSA. V lost 1 base and J 2 bases, leaving 11 bases between the germline ends. CDR3 bases: TGTGCCAGCAGCTTAGTTACGGAGGGCAACACTGAAGCTTTCTTT. Translating gives CASSLVTEGNTEAFF.